Each of the 4 T cell receptor beta chains below was sequenced from the same sample in a study of human T cells and chemical hapten exposure. Library construction involved attaching unique molecular identifiers to individual cDNA molecules, which allowed quantitative, reproducible TCR counting. TCRdb redid the calling of the reads with MiXCR, one entry per CDR3 protein. The repertoire includes about 120,000 distinct CDR3 sequences, around 9% of them detected once, and roughly 1.5% sits in the top ten. Unfractionated whole blood yielded the extracted total RNA. Sequences were obtained from whole blood. These receptors were obtained from a human donor in good health. Some clones in this sample may be carry-over from other donors' samples.

The sample holds a few counts of this clonotype. V and J are TRBV20-1 and TRBJ2-7, with D perhaps TRBD2 (6 bases). This CDR3 is built from 16 residues. V was shortened by 0 bases and J by 0 bases, with 15 bases between the two germline ends. From germline, CDR1 is DFQATT and CDR2 SNEGSKA (reference sequence). CDR3 nucleotides: TGCAGTGCTAGAGATAGGGGCGGGATGAACTCCTACGAGCAGTACTTC. As protein: CSARDRGGMNSYEQYF.

At least ten counts were recorded for this clonotype. This chain links TRBV12-3 or TRBV12-4 with TRBJ2-5; D call uncertain. V was clipped by 5 bases and J by 2 bases, with 12 bases between them. The CDR3 totals 14 residues. Here the CDR3 reads CASSETSRQETQYF. DNA for the CDR3: TGTGCCAGCAGTGAGACGTCCAGACAAGAGACCCAGTACTTC.

This clonotype showed up many times. The gene calls are TRBV2 and TRBJ1-1; the D is unclear. The germline V and J ends were trimmed by 4 bases and 1 base, with 13 bases remaining between them. There are 15 residues in the CDR3. Germline-derived CDR1 and CDR2 are SNHLY and FYNNEI. The CDR3 sequence is CASSGRSGWNTEAFF. The CDR3 region has the DNA TGTGCCAGCAGTGGGAGGTCTGGATGGAACACTGAAGCTTTCTTT. Using reference TRBV2 and TRBJ1-1 for the parts outside the CDR3, the full variable domain is EPEVTQTPSHQVTQMGQEVILRCVPISNHLYFYWYRQILGQKVEFLVSFYNNEISEKSEIFDDQFSVERPDGSNFTLKIRSTKLEDSAMYFCASSGRSGWNTEAFFGQGTRLTVV.

This clonotype was recorded at least ten times. The chain links TRBV5-1 to TRBJ1-6; D not resolved. Trimming took 5 bases from V and 8 from J, leaving 17 bases between them. The CDR3 runs to 15 residues. Germline V gene lookup returns CDR1 SGHRS and CDR2 YFSETQ. The CDR3: CASSYWWPTYSPLHF. DNA of the CDR3: TGCGCCAGCAGTTATTGGTGGCCAACCTATTCACCCCTCCACTTT.